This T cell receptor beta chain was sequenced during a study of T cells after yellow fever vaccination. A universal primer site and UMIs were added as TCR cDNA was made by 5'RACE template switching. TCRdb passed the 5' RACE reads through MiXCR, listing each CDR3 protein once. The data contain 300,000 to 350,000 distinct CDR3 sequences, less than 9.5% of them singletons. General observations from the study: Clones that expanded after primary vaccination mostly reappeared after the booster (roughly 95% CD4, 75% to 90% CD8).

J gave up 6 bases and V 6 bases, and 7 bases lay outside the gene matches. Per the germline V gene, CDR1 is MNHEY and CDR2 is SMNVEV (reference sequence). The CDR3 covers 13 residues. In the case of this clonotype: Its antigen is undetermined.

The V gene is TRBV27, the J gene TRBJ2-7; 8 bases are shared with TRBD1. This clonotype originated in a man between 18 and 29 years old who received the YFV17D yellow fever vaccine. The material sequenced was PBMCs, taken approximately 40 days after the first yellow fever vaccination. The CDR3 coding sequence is TGTGCCAGCAGCCGGATCGACAGGGGCGAGCAGTACTTC. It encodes CASSRIDRGEQYF.